The 21 T cell receptor beta chains below come from one sample, sequenced in a study of blood T cell repertoires in COVID-19 (dated by TCRdb to 2018 to 2020). The library was produced with the immunoSEQ multiplex PCR assay. The immuneACCESS repertoire file appears here via TCRdb, limited to in-frame rearrangements. These files lack a portion of the clones; in checked studies, under half of the deficit traces to unresolved V genes, and the cause of the others is not known. This sample comprises almost 250,000 clones, around nine tenths of them detected only once. The ten largest clones take up 1.5% to 2% of the sample. The specimen was peripheral blood. All receptors come from a woman between 55 and 75 years old who had recovered from COVID-19.

The V call is TRBV7-9, the J call TRBJ2-7, with 13 nucleotides matching TRBD2. The CDR3 covers 19 residues. Germline V lookup: CDR1 SEHNR, CDR2 FQNEAQ (reference sequence). J lost 0 bases, V lost 3 bases, and 11 bases had no gene match. CDR3 DNA sequence: TGTGCCAGCAGCTTGCCGCCGGGACTAGCGGGGTTAAGCTCCTACGAGCAGTACTTC. Amino acid sequence: CASSLPPGLAGLSSYEQYF.

As DNA, the CDR3 is TGTGCCAGCAGTTACACTCCCGACAGGTTAAGTGGCTACACCTTC. It encodes CASSYTPDRLSGYTF. The V call is TRBV6-5, the J call TRBJ1-2; tentative D call: TRBD1 (6 bases). Germline-derived CDR1 and CDR2 are MNHEY and SVGAGI. This CDR3 spans 15 amino acids. Trimming removed 2 bases at V and 7 bases at J, with 17 bases between.

The rearrangement uses TRBV7-2 and TRBJ2-2, with TRBD2 as a possible D gene (7 bases). The CDR3 has 18 amino acids. Germline V gene lookup returns CDR1 SGHTA and CDR2 FQGNSA. V was shortened by 6 bases and J by 2 bases, with 22 bases between the two germline ends. CDR3 in amino acids: CASRPPFLGGRNTGELFF. The CDR3 coding sequence is TGTGCCAGCAGACCCCCCTTTTTGGGGGGGCGAAACACCGGGGAGCTGTTTTTT.

The sample holds one count of this clone. The gene calls are TRBV19 and TRBJ1-1; D gene ambiguous. The germline CDR1 and CDR2 sequences are LNHDA and SQIVND (reference sequence). This CDR3 comprises 13 residues. Trimming left V 4 bases short and J 1 base short, with 7 bases between. The CDR3 sequence: CASSTVQNTEAFF. The DNA for the CDR3 is TGTGCCAGTAGTACAGTCCAGAACACTGAAGCTTTCTTT.

This sequence joins TRBV3-1 (or the pseudogene TRBV3-2) and TRBJ2-3, with 11 bases matching TRBD2. Germline CDR1 is LGHDT and CDR2 is YNNKEL (reference sequence). This CDR3 is built from 18 residues. Trimming took 0 bases from V and 0 from J; bases not matched to a gene: 5. The CDR3 region is CASSQDPLAGGSTDTQYF. The CDR3 coding sequence is TGTGCCAGCAGCCAAGATCCGCTAGCGGGGGGAAGCACAGATACGCAGTATTTT.

The chain recombines TRBV4-1 with TRBJ2-2, with 8 nucleotides matching TRBD1. V lost 4 bases, J lost 7 bases, and 8 bases stayed unmatched. CDR3 length: 15 residues. Per the germline V gene, CDR1 is MGHRA and CDR2 is YSYEKL. CDR3 region: CASSPGQGADGELFF. CDR3 DNA: TGCGCCAGCAGCCCTGGGCAGGGGGCTGACGGGGAGCTGTTTTTT.

This clone appeared a single time. The chain combines TRBV28 with TRBJ2-7, with a possible D match to TRBD2 (5 bases). The germline V gene has CDR1 MDHEN and CDR2 SYDVKM. This CDR3 has 14 amino acids. Trimming left V 4 bases short and J 2 bases short, with 12 bases between. As DNA, the CDR3 is TGTGCCAGCAGTTGGGCCGGGGTTACCTACGAGCAGTACTTC. Protein sequence: CASSWAGVTYEQYF. The whole variable domain, filled in from reference TRBV28 and TRBJ2-7, reads DVKVTQSSRYLVKRTGEKVFLECVQDMDHENMFWYRQDPGLGLRLIYFSYDVKMKEKGDIPEGYSVSREKKERFSLILESASTNQTSMYLCASSWAGVTYEQYFGPGTRLTVT.

This clone has just a few counts. The V and J genes are TRBV5-1 and TRBJ1-3; TRBD1 might be the D (5 bases). This CDR3 comprises 16 residues. Trimming pared 1 base from V and 1 base from J, leaving 12 bases between. The germline V gene has CDR1 SGHRS and CDR2 YFSETQ. The CDR3 bases are TGCGCCAGCAGCTTGCAGGGCTCCGGATCTGGAAACACCATATATTTT. This gives the protein CASSLQGSGSGNTIYF.

This clone was seen only once. The chain combines TRBV21-1 with TRBJ1-2; the D call TRBD1 from the table was never checked on the DNA. TRBV21-1 is recorded as a pseudogene. This CDR3 is 15 amino acids long. CDR3 amino acids: CASTNPYRGNYGYTF. CDR3 nucleotides: TGTGCCAGCACCAACCCCTACAGGGGGAACTATGGCTACACCTTC.

This clone was seen once. This chain joins TRBV7-9 and TRBJ2-7; 8 bases map to TRBD2. The V gene end was trimmed by 0 bases and the J gene end by 4 bases; junction bases not matched to a gene: 8. Germline V gene data show CDR1 as SEHNR and CDR2 as FQNEAQ (reference sequence). The CDR3 sequence is 16 residues long. Written as DNA, the CDR3 is TGTGCCAGCAGCTTAGCGCAGGTAGCGGGGACTTACGAGCAGTACTTC. It is translated as CASSLAQVAGTYEQYF.

The sample holds one count of this clone. The V gene is TRBV2, the J gene TRBJ1-6; no definite D call. Trimming left V 4 bases short and J 7 bases short, with 14 bases between. Germline lookup yields CDR1 SNHLY and CDR2 FYNNEI. This CDR3 region has 15 residues. CDR3 residues: CASSGGITRNSPLHF. CDR3 bases: TGTGCCAGCAGTGGCGGGATAACACGGAATTCACCCCTCCACTTT.

The rearrangement uses TRBV28 and TRBJ1-2; 8 positions match TRBD1. J lost 7 bases, V lost 6 bases, and 10 bases had no gene match. This CDR3 comprises 14 residues. Looked up from germline, CDR1 is MDHEN and CDR2 is SYDVKM. The CDR3 here is CASSQFGQGFGYTF. The DNA of the CDR3 is TGTGCCAGCAGCCAGTTCGGACAGGGATTTGGCTACACCTTC.

This chain connects TRBV2 to TRBJ2-1; 11 bases align to TRBD2. The junction had 7 bases not matched to a gene; V was cut back by 3 bases and J by 9 bases. Per germline, CDR1 SNHLY and CDR2 FYNNEI. The CDR3 has 15 residues. The CDR3 region is CASSEGSGGASEQFF. In DNA, the CDR3 is TGTGCCAGCAGTGAGGGTAGCGGGGGGGCGTCTGAGCAGTTCTTC.

The DNA of the CDR3 is TGTGCCAGCAGCCAAGTTCGGGGGGCCAGATACGAGCAGTACTTC. Its translation is CASSQVRGARYEQYF. The chain links TRBV3-1 (or the pseudogene TRBV3-2) to TRBJ2-7; perhaps TRBD2 as D (7 bases). Trimming took 1 base from V and 4 from J, leaving 14 bases between them. The CDR3 contains 15 residues. Germline lookup yields CDR1 LGHDT and CDR2 YNNKEL (reference sequence).

This sequence joins TRBV5-1 and TRBJ2-7, with D perhaps matching TRBD1 (5 bases). The CDR3 is made up of 13 amino acids. Trimming took 4 bases from V and 2 from J, leaving 10 bases between them. Germline CDR1 is SGHRS and CDR2 is YFSETQ. The CDR3, as DNA: TGCGCCAGCAGCCCCCAGGGCACCTACGAGCAGTACTTC. This encodes CASSPQGTYEQYF.

This chain uses TRBV15 with TRBJ2-7; 7 bases are shared with TRBD1. Trimming cost V 0 bases and J 9 bases; bases outside gene matches: 5. This CDR3 is built from 13 residues. Germline CDR1 and CDR2: LNHNV and YYDKDF (reference sequence). The CDR3: CATSRDRTGVQYF. The CDR3 nucleotides read TGTGCCACCAGCAGAGACAGAACAGGGGTGCAGTACTTC. Looking up the rest from reference TRBV15 and TRBJ2-7 gives the full variable domain: DAMVIQNPRYQVTQFGKPVTLSCSQTLNHNVMYWYQQKSSQAPKLLFHYYDKDFNNEADTPDNFQSRRPNTSFCFLDIRSPGLGDTAMYLCATSRDRTGVQYFGPGTRLTVT.

This rearrangement joins TRBV10-3 to TRBJ2-7; 7 nucleotides line up with TRBD2. The junction had 7 bases not matched to a gene; V was cut back by 2 bases and J by 6 bases. This CDR3 has 14 amino acids. Looked up from germline, CDR1 is ENHRY and CDR2 is SYGVKD. CDR3 loop: CAISENLGGSEQYF. CDR3 coding DNA: TGTGCCATCAGTGAGAACCTGGGAGGGAGCGAGCAGTACTTC.

This clone was detected once. The chain links TRBV21-1 to TRBJ1-6; the table names TRBD1, a call not compared with the DNA. TRBV21-1 is listed as a pseudogene. The CDR3 has 17 amino acids. The CDR3 here is CASSTTEVWKYNSPLHF. As DNA, the CDR3 is TGTGCCAGCAGCACGACAGAGGTTTGGAAGTATAATTCACCCCTCCACTTT.

This clone occurred once. V usage is TRBV5-4 and J usage is TRBJ2-1, with 11 bases fitting TRBD2. The germline gives CDR1 SGHNT, CDR2 YYREEE (reference sequence). V was clipped by 2 bases and J by 10 bases; unmatched bases: 5. There are 14 residues in the CDR3. The chain's CDR3 is CASSLETSGAEQFF. The CDR3 coding sequence is TGTGCCAGCAGCTTAGAGACTAGCGGGGCGGAGCAGTTCTTC.

The V and J genes are TRBV23-1 and TRBJ2-7, with 10 bases that match TRBD1. TRBV23-1 is labeled an ORF, and its function is uncertain. V trimming: 6 bases; J trimming: 2 bases; junction bases outside the gene matches: 1. This CDR3 contains 13 residues. CDR3 residues: CASRGTGAYEQYF. In DNA form, the CDR3 reads TGCGCCAGCAGGGGGACAGGGGCCTACGAGCAGTACTTC.

The chain recombines TRBV10-2 with TRBJ2-7; 8 bases fit TRBD1. V lost 3 bases, J lost 0 bases, and 1 base stayed unmatched. The germline V gene has CDR1 WSHSY and CDR2 SAAADI. This CDR3 has 14 residues. The CDR3 spells CASSEQGVSYEQYF. The CDR3 DNA reads as TGCGCCAGCAGTGAACAGGGGGTCTCCTACGAGCAGTACTTC.